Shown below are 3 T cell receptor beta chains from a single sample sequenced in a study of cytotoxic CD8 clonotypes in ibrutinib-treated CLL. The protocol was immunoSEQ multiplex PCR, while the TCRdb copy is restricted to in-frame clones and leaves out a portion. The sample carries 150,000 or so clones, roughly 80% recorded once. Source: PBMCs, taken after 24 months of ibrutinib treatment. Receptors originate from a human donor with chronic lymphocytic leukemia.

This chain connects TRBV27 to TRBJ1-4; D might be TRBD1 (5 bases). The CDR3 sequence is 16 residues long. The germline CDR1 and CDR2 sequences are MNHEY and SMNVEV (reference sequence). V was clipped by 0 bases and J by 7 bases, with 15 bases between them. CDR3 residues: CASSLSPGMIGEKLFF. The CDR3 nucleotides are TGTGCCAGCAGTTTATCACCAGGGATGATAGGTGAAAAACTGTTTTTT.

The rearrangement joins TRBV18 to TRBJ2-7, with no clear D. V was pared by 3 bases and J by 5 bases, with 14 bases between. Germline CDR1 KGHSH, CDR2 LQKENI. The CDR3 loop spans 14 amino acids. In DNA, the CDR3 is TGTGCCAGCTCACCCTACTGGAACACCGACGAGCAGTACTTC. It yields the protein CASSPYWNTDEQYF.

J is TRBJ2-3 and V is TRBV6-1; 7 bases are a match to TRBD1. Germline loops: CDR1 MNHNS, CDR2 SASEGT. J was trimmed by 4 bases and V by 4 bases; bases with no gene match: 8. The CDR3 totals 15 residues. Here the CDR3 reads CASSVQGDWADTQYF. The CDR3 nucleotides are TGTGCCAGCAGTGTCCAGGGGGATTGGGCAGATACGCAGTATTTT.